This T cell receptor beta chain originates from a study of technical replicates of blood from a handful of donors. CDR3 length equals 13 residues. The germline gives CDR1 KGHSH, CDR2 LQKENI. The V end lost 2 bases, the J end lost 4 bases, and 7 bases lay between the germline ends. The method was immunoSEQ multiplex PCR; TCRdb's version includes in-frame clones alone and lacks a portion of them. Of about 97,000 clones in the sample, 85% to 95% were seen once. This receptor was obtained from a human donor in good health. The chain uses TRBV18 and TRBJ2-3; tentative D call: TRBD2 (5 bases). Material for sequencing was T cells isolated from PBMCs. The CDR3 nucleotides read TGTGCCAGCTCACCAGACTACTCAGATACGCAGTATTTT. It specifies CASSPDYSDTQYF.